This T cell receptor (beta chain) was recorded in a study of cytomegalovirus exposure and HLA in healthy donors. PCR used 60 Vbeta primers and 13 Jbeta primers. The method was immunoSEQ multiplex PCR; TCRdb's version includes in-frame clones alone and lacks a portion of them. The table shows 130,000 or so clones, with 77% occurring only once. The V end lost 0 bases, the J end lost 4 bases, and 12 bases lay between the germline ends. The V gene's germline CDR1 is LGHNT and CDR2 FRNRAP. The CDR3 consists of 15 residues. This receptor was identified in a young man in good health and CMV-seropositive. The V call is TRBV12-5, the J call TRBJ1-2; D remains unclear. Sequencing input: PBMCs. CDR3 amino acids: CASGLVAALGYGYTF. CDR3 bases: TGTGCTAGTGGTTTGGTTGCGGCCCTAGGCTATGGCTACACCTTC.